A single sample is the source of the 3 T cell receptor beta chains below, sequenced in a study of T cells in Graves' hyperthyroidism and ophthalmopathy. Amplified TCR beta CDR3 regions came from RNA transcripts. The TCR CDR3 was amplified in a first-round RT-PCR using the HTBI primer set. TCRdb ran MiXCR on the multiplex PCR reads and lists one entry per CDR3 protein. The sample lists roughly 630,000 distinct CDR3 sequences, around 16% occurring once. Sequencing used blood. The receptors originated from a woman aged 30 to 39 with Graves' hyperthyroidism.

Notes on this clonotype: This clone may be a read error of a much larger clone one base away. The chain joins TRBV6-2 or TRBV6-3 to TRBJ2-7, with 9 bases identical to TRBD2. V dropped 5 bases and J dropped 5; count of bases not matched to a gene: 10. Looked up from germline, CDR1 is MNHEY and CDR2 is SVGEGT. The CDR3 runs to 15 residues. The CDR3 sequence is CASSLRTSEGNEQYF. CDR3 in DNA: TGTGCCAGCAGTCTTCGGACTAGCGAAGGGAACGAGCAGTACTTC.

This clonotype was counted many times. The chain links TRBV11-2 to TRBJ2-1; TRBD2 agrees at 10 bases. CDR3 length equals 16 residues. V lost 3 bases to trimming and J lost 7 bases; unmatched junction nucleotides: 9. The germline gives CDR1 SGHAT, CDR2 FQNNGV. The DNA for the CDR3 is TGTGCCAGCAGCTTCTCCCTAGCGGGAGATAAGAATGAGCAGTTCTTC. Translation gives CASSFSLAGDKNEQFF.

This clonotype showed up many times. V usage is TRBV5-1 and J usage is TRBJ2-5; D is unclear. The germline V gene has CDR1 SGHRS and CDR2 YFSETQ. The CDR3 has 13 residues. The ends were cut back, 0 bases at V and 3 bases at J, with 6 bases in the middle. This chain's CDR3 is CASSLAWEETQYF. CDR3 coding DNA: TGCGCCAGCAGCTTGGCCTGGGAAGAGACCCAGTACTTC.